A single sample is the source of the 19 T cell receptor beta chains below, sequenced in a study of spatial heterogeneity in lung cancer. TCRdb reprocessed the 5' RACE reads via MiXCR and lists one record per CDR3 protein. The sample carries about 94,000 distinct CDR3 sequences, roughly a fifth recorded once. Time point specified: blood at routine non-recurrence follow-up after resection. The input for sequencing was PBMCs, taken at follow-up. All receptors come from a male donor with early-stage non-small cell lung cancer.

This chain uses TRBV10-1 with TRBJ1-1, with D possibly matching TRBD1 (6 bases). Trimming took 3 bases from V and 2 from J, leaving 13 bases between them. CDR1 is WNHNN and CDR2 is SYGVQD in the germline V gene (reference sequence). The CDR3 loop spans 15 amino acids. CDR3 nucleotide sequence: TGCGCCAGCAGTGACGCCAGGGGTATCAACACTGAAGCTTTCTTT. Translating gives CASSDARGINTEAFF.

The chain couples TRBV2 to TRBJ2-3, with a possible D match to TRBD2 (5 bases). V shed 6 bases and J shed 1 base, with 14 bases lying between them. The germline CDR1 and CDR2 sequences are SNHLY and FYNNEI. The CDR3 covers 15 residues. The CDR3 region has the DNA TGTGCCAGCAGGACGCAGAGGGCCGGCACAGATACGCAGTATTTT. This gives the protein CASRTQRAGTDTQYF.

The genes are TRBV12-3 or TRBV12-4 and TRBJ2-1, with 7 bases aligning to TRBD2. V shed 3 bases, J shed 7 bases, and the junction held 3 bases outside the gene matches. The length of the CDR3 is 13 residues. CDR3: CASSFGGWNEQFF. DNA for the CDR3: TGTGCCAGCAGTTTCGGGGGGTGGAATGAGCAGTTCTTC.

This chain connects TRBV29-1 to TRBJ2-1, with 9 bases that match TRBD2. Germline loops: CDR1 SQVTM, CDR2 ANQGSEA. This CDR3 comprises 17 residues. The junction had 12 bases not matched to a gene; V was cut back by 2 bases and J by 4 bases. CDR3 DNA sequence: TGCAGCGTTGAACCCGAGGGCGCGGGAGGGAATTACAATGAGCAGTTCTTC. This encodes CSVEPEGAGGNYNEQFF.

The V gene is TRBV7-2, the J gene TRBJ2-5; D might be TRBD1 or TRBD2, each matching 7 bases. The CDR3 spans 15 residues. V shed 0 bases and J shed 7 bases, with 15 bases lying between them. The germline CDR1 and CDR2 sequences are SGHTA and FQGNSA. CDR3 sequence (DNA): TGTGCCAGCAGCTTAGCCGGACTAGGGGGCGGGACCCAGTACTTC. The encoded protein is CASSLAGLGGGTQYF.

This clonotype was observed a few times. The chain combines TRBV20-1 with TRBJ2-7, with 9 bases matching TRBD1. V was pared by 4 bases and J by 2 bases, with 9 bases of the junction left unmatched. The CDR3 totals 15 residues. CDR1 is DFQATT and CDR2 is SNEGSKA in the germline V gene (reference sequence). The CDR3 nucleotides are TGCAGTGCTACCTCCACGGACAGGGGTGCCTACGAGCAGTACTTC. This encodes CSATSTDRGAYEQYF.

This chain joins TRBV7-9 and TRBJ2-7, with TRBD1 matching 7 bases. This CDR3 comprises 15 residues. Germline CDR1 and CDR2: SEHNR and FQNEAQ (reference sequence). After removal of 1 base from V and 6 bases from J, the junction contained 9 bases not matched to a gene. Here the CDR3 reads CASSLEGRGGLEQYF. The CDR3 nucleotides read TGTGCCAGCAGCTTAGAGGGGCGAGGGGGCCTCGAGCAGTACTTC.

This clonotype came up a few times. The chain links TRBV10-3 to TRBJ2-1; D is ambiguous. V lost 0 bases to trimming and J lost 9 bases, with 9 bases between them. The germline V gene has CDR1 ENHRY and CDR2 SYGVKD. The CDR3 contains 13 residues. CDR3 DNA sequence: TGTGCCATCAGTGAGTCAGCTCGAGGTGAGCAGTTCTTC. Translation gives CAISESARGEQFF.

The chain joins TRBV5-1 to TRBJ1-2, with 7 nucleotides matching TRBD1. Germline lookup yields CDR1 SGHRS and CDR2 YFSETQ. Trimming at V came to 1 base and at J to 13 bases, leaving 10 bases not matched to a gene. The CDR3 covers 13 residues. The CDR3 region is CASSLTGAQLSTF. CDR3 in DNA: TGCGCCAGCAGCTTGACAGGGGCCCAGCTGAGCACCTTC.

This CDR3 reads CSVKGGISETQYF. CDR3 bases: TGCAGCGTTAAGGGCGGGATTAGCGAGACCCAGTACTTC. V gene TRBV29-1 combines with J gene TRBJ2-5; the D gene is possibly TRBD2 (6 bases). This CDR3 has 13 residues. Per the germline V gene, CDR1 is SQVTM and CDR2 is ANQGSEA. V was trimmed by 5 bases and J by 5 bases, leaving 15 bases between them.

This clonotype has only a few counts. The chain couples TRBV7-9 to TRBJ1-6; D perhaps matches TRBD1 (5 bases). The CDR3 totals 15 residues. V lost 0 bases and J lost 7, with 10 bases in between. Germline CDR1 SEHNR, CDR2 FQNEAQ (reference sequence). DNA of the CDR3: TGTGCCAGCAGCTTAGCGCAGGGAGTGAATTCACCCCTCCACTTT. Its translation: CASSLAQGVNSPLHF.

The V gene is TRBV18, the J gene TRBJ2-1; no firm D call. The CDR3 loop spans 13 amino acids. Germline V gene data show CDR1 as KGHSH and CDR2 as LQKENI. V lost 1 base, J lost 6 bases, and 7 bases lay in between. The CDR3 bases are TGTGCCAGCTCACCACAGACTGCCAATGAGCAGTTCTTC. It yields the protein CASSPQTANEQFF.

J is TRBJ1-1 and V is TRBV5-4, with 9 bases fitting TRBD1. Trimming removed 3 bases from V and 2 bases from J; junction bases left unmatched: 5. The CDR3 is made up of 15 amino acids. Per the germline V gene, CDR1 is SGHNT and CDR2 is YYREEE (reference sequence). This CDR3 reads CASSSPGQGNTEAFF. CDR3 DNA: TGTGCCAGCAGCTCACCGGGACAGGGAAACACTGAAGCTTTCTTT.

In the case of this clonotype: A clone one base away is much larger, so this may be a read error. The V and J genes are TRBV4-1 and TRBJ1-5; no clear D gene. Germline CDR1 MGHRA, CDR2 YSYEKL. The CDR3 has 15 residues. This chain's CDR3 is CANSEYIDSNQPQHF. CDR3 bases: TGCGCCAACAGCGAATACATAGATAGCAATCAGCCCCAGCATTTT.

The chain recombines TRBV5-4 with TRBJ2-1; 8 positions match TRBD2. Germline V gene data show CDR1 as SGHNT and CDR2 as YYREEE (reference sequence). The trim removed 3 bases at V and 8 bases at J, leaving 10 bases unmatched. This CDR3 has 15 amino acids. CDR3 DNA: TGTGCCAGCAGCTCCTCTATAGCGGGATCACATGAGCAGTTCTTC. Residues: CASSSSIAGSHEQFF.

V is TRBV20-1 and J is TRBJ1-1, with a possible D match to TRBD1 (5 bases). Germline V gives CDR1 DFQATT, CDR2 SNEGSKA (reference sequence). The germline V and J ends were trimmed by 3 bases and 7 bases, with 12 bases remaining between them. This CDR3 spans 12 amino acids. CDR3 amino acids: CSASRQGGEAFF. CDR3 bases: TGCAGTGCTAGTCGTCAGGGCGGTGAAGCTTTCTTT.

This sequence joins TRBV7-3 and TRBJ2-5, with 7 bases fitting TRBD2. The V segment lost 5 bases and the J segment 2 bases; nucleotides outside the gene matches: 8. The CDR3 has 15 residues. CDR1 and CDR2 (germline): SGHTA, FQGTGA. In DNA, the CDR3 is TGTGCCAGCAGCCTGGGACCGGGACTACAAGAGACCCAGTACTTC. Translation: CASSLGPGLQETQYF.

This clonotype was seen a few times. The chain combines TRBV4-1 with TRBJ1-3; D unclear. Looked up from germline, CDR1 is MGHRA and CDR2 is YSYEKL. Deletions cut 3 bases from V and 0 bases from J, with 9 bases between. The CDR3 consists of 15 residues. This CDR3 is CASSQDPGSGNTIYF. Here the CDR3 DNA reads TGCGCCAGCAGCCAGGACCCTGGCTCTGGAAACACCATATATTTT.

The chain has TRBV10-1 and TRBJ2-3, with 9 bases aligning to TRBD2. Germline trimming cut 3 bases from V and 3 bases from J; bases unmatched to any gene: 4. Germline loops: CDR1 WNHNN, CDR2 SYGVQD (reference sequence). This CDR3 contains 15 residues. The CDR3 DNA is TGCGCCAGCAGTGAAACGCTAGCGGGGACAGATACGCAGTATTTT. Its protein product is CASSETLAGTDTQYF.